The subject of this entry is one T cell receptor beta chain. What it recognizes is unknown. Trimming removed 0 bases from V and 2 bases from J, with 18 bases in between. The CDR3 sequence is 18 residues long. CDR1 is MGHRA, CDR2 YSYEKL, per germline. This sample is drawn from a study of OX40 agonist ivuxolimab in advanced cancers. Overall study results and limits: Low levels of normalized T-cell clonal expansion also appeared in some nonresponders. The investigators did not determine what antigen specificity the expanded peripheral T cells had.

Clones were sequenced by immunoSEQ multiplex PCR, and TCRdb holds only the in-frame ones, with some missing. The sample records more than 75,000 clones, 84% being singletons. Anyone with autoimmune disease history or systemic immunosuppression was excluded. The sequences come from CD4+ or CD8+ T cells sorted from blood, collected in a trial of the OX40 agonist ivuxolimab. The origin of this receptor is an adult with an advanced solid tumor such as melanoma, head and neck, liver or kidney cancer. The J gene is TRBJ2-3, the V gene TRBV4-1, with a weak D call TRBD2 (7 bases). CDR3 region: CASSQDRGGGTVTDTQYF. Written as DNA, the CDR3 is TGCGCCAGCAGCCAAGATAGGGGCGGGGGCACCGTCACAGATACGCAGTATTTT.